A selection of T cell receptor beta chains follows, all from one sample in a study of CD8+ T cells in alopecia areata. Assay used: immunoSEQ multiplex PCR; TCRdb lists only in-frame clones, some missing. In the table there are more than 150,000 clones, about half of which are singletons. Sequencing was performed on CD8+ T cells sorted from blood, taken around week 53, from a patient treated with tofacitinib. The receptor source for this set is a human donor with alopecia areata. The CDR3 runs from the conserved cysteine through the conserved F or W. A D gene is named only where the DNA matches it firmly. Only part of the rows carry a size: once, few, many, or a class if the clone is expanded.

abundance	v_gene	d_gene	CDR3aa
few	TRBV29-1	TRBD2	CSAPSASGGAFDTQYF
few	TRBV10-3	NA	CAISELGQSYSYEQYF
few	TRBV7-9	NA	CASTTGNEQFF
NA	TRBV6-1	TRBD2	CASGTSGGAETQYF
few	TRBV19	TRBD1	CASRRTGDPSTTGEQYF
few	TRBV29-1	NA	CSVEGVVGNQYF
NA	TRBV2	TRBD1	CASSRDSDQPQHF
few	TRBV25-1	NA	CASSGENEQFF
NA	TRBV30	NA	CAWSDRDNSPLHF
few	TRBV29-1	TRBD1	CSVSGQGSYNEQFF
NA	TRBV4-3	NA	CASSPGGYTDTQYF
few	TRBV30	NA	CAWSVLGNGELFF
NA	TRBV7-9	NA	CASSPAGVVGQPQHF
NA	TRBV27	NA	CASSLSRAGNTEAFF
NA	TRBV9	NA	CASSIGTVPQETQYF
NA	TRBV29-1	NA	CSVYREKSGELFF
NA	TRBV19	NA	CASSLRDSNQPQHF
few	TRBV29-1	TRBD2	CSVQGLAGHNEQFF
NA	TRBV7-6	TRBD1	CASRRGLSTDTQYF
NA	TRBV13	NA	CASSRTDRGTEAFF
NA	TRBV6-5	NA	CASSPQGYEQFF
many	TRBV7-9	NA	CASSWGSANYGYTF
few	TRBV6-6	NA	CASSPIGSGANVLTF
NA	TRBV6-5	NA	CASSNGEETQYF
NA	TRBV6-5	NA	CASSYGEYQPQHF
few	TRBV10-3	TRBD1	CAIRGQGSDQPQHF
NA	TRBV30	NA	CAWSPGGRTQYF
NA	TRBV5-4	TRBD1	CASSLGTGRNQPQHF
few	TRBV7-6	NA	CASSLVTLNTEAFF
NA	TRBV10-3	NA	CAISESTDTQYF
NA	TRBV5-4	TRBD2	CASSSPTSYSPDTQYF